Reported below is one TCR delta chain. TCRdb reran clone calling via CATT on the reads. The table includes over 12,000 delta-chain clones, less than 9.5% detected once. The data are from a study of gamma-delta chains in newborns, infants, children. In the study overall: Microbial exposure reportedly drives polyclonal innate γδ T cell expansion after birth.

Germline CDR1 reads GEAIGNYY; CDR2 reads EKD. V lost 2 bases and J lost 0; bases outside the gene matches: 9. The length of the CDR3 is 19 residues. The clonotype comes from a child who was a newborn, infant or young child, either healthy, febrile or measles-vaccinated (not recorded which). Sequencing was performed on blood. This chain joins TRDV2 and TRDJ3; TRDD3 agrees at 7 bases. The CDR3 loop is CACDSVGILGSWDTRQMFF. CDR3 coding DNA: TGTGCCTGTGACAGCGTCGGGATACTTGGCTCCTGGGACACCCGACAGATGTTTTTC.